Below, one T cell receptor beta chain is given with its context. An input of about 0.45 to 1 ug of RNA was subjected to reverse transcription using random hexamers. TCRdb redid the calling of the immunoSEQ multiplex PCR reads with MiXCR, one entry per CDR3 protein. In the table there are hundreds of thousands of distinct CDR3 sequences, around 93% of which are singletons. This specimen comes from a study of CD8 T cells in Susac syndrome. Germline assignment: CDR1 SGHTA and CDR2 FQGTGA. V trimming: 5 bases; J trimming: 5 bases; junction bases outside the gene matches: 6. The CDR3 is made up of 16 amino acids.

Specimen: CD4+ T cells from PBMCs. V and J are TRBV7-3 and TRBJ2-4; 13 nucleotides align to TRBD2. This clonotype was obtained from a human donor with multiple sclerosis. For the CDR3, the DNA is TGTGCCAGCAGCATCACTAGCGGGGGGGCCGAAAACATTCAGTACTTC. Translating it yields CASSITSGGAENIQYF.